These T cell receptor beta chains were read from a single sample in a study of blood T cell repertoires in COVID-19. The assay was immunoSEQ multiplex PCR, and TCRdb's table has in-frame clones only and misses some. Of hundreds of thousands of clones listed, around 81% were seen once; the top ten hold around 7.2%. What was sequenced was peripheral blood. These receptors were taken from a woman aged 80 or over with COVID-19, enrolled during active disease. The CDR3 runs from the conserved cysteine through the conserved F or W. A D gene is named only where the DNA matches it firmly. Size is stated for part of the rows, as once, few or many counts, or as a class when the clone is expanded.

V gene,D gene,J gene,clone size,CDR3 DNA,CDR3 protein
TRBV7-3,TRBD2,TRBJ2-1,NA,TGTGCCAGCAGCTCCCGACTAGCGTCTTACAATGAGCAGTTCTTC,CASSSRLASYNEQFF
TRBV27,NA,TRBJ1-1,once,TGTGCCAGCAGTTTCAAAGTACTACCCATGCCATTGGCTGAAGCTTTCTTT,CASSFKVLPMPLAEAFF
TRBV2,TRBD2,TRBJ2-1,NA,TGTGCCAGCAGGGAGGGCACTAGCGAGTACAATGAGCAGTTCTTC,CASREGTSEYNEQFF
TRBV7-9,TRBD1,TRBJ1-4,once,TGTGCCAGCAGCTATACAGGGGACGGTGAAAAACTGTTTTTT,CASSYTGDGEKLFF
TRBV5-5,NA,TRBJ1-5,few,TGTGCCAGCAGCTTGGAGTTCCAGGGGCAGCCCCAGCATTTT,CASSLEFQGQPQHF
TRBV28,TRBD1,TRBJ2-7,NA,TGTGCCAGCAGTGCAGGGGGTGAATACGAGCAGTACTTC,CASSAGGEYEQYF
TRBV7-9,NA,TRBJ1-1,NA,TGTGCCAGCAGCCAAATGAGAACGAACACTGAAGCTTTCTTT,CASSQMRTNTEAFF
TRBV18,NA,TRBJ2-7,NA,TGTGCCAGCTCAGAAAGGACAGCGTACTACGAGCAGTACTTC,CASSERTAYYEQYF
TRBV18,NA,TRBJ1-2,NA,TGTGCCAGCTCACCATCGGGGGGAAATGGCTACACCTTC,CASSPSGGNGYTF
TRBV28,NA,TRBJ1-1,NA,TGTGCCAGCACCCTGGGGGGGGGAAACGAAGCTTTCTTT,CASTLGGGNEAFF
TRBV28,TRBD2,TRBJ2-7,NA,TGTGCCAGCAGCCTAGCGGGGGGGAACTACGAGCAGTACTTC,CASSLAGGNYEQYF
TRBV19,TRBD2,TRBJ2-7,NA,TGTGCCAGTAGTCCGGGACTAACCCCCAGCTCCTACGAGCAGTACTTC,CASSPGLTPSSYEQYF
TRBV3-1/TRBV3-2,TRBD2,TRBJ2-3,NA,TGTGCCAGCAGCCAGGCCGGGACTAGGAGCACAGATACGCAGTATTTT,CASSQAGTRSTDTQYF
TRBV6-6,NA,TRBJ2-7,few,TGTGCCAGCTCCGGGTGGAACTCCTACGAGCAGTACTTC,CASSGWNSYEQYF
TRBV11-2,NA,TRBJ2-5,once,TGTGCCAGCAGCTTAGGGCGGGGACTTGCGACCCAGTACTTC,CASSLGRGLATQYF
TRBV7-3,TRBD1,TRBJ1-1,once,TGTGCCAGCAGCTTATCCGGGACAGGGGGCACTGAAGCTTTCTTT,CASSLSGTGGTEAFF
TRBV9,NA,TRBJ1-5,NA,TGTGCCAGCAGCGTAGAGGGGAAGGGTCAGCCCCAGCATTTT,CASSVEGKGQPQHF
TRBV18,TRBD1,TRBJ1-5,NA,TGTGCCAGCTCGACAGGGGAGGGGGATCAGCCCCAGCATTTT,CASSTGEGDQPQHF
TRBV28,NA,TRBJ1-1,NA,TGTGCCAGCAGACAGTTGAACACTGAAGCTTTCTTT,CASRQLNTEAFF
TRBV10-3,NA,TRBJ1-6,NA,TGTGCCATCAGGGGGGGACCGTCTAATTCACCCCTCCACTTT,CAIRGGPSNSPLHF
TRBV4-2,NA,TRBJ2-1,NA,TGTGCCAGCGGGCCGGGTGGGGGCCCGGCCTCCTACAATGAGCAGTTCTTC,CASGPGGGPASYNEQFF
TRBV4-2,TRBD2,TRBJ2-5,NA,TGTGCCAGCAGCCAACTAGCGGGGGGGTACGTGGAGACCCAGTACTTC,CASSQLAGGYVETQYF
TRBV29-1,NA,TRBJ2-5,few,TGCAGCGTTGGAGAGGGACACCTAGGGGAGACCCAGTACTTC,CSVGEGHLGETQYF
TRBV5-1,NA,TRBJ2-3,NA,TGCGCCAGCAGCTCGCAAACAGGGAGCACAGATACGCAGTATTTT,CASSSQTGSTDTQYF
TRBV6-5,TRBD1,TRBJ1-5,NA,TGTGCCAGCAGTAGGGACAGGGGTAATCAGCCCCAGCATTTT,CASSRDRGNQPQHF
TRBV28,NA,TRBJ1-2,NA,TGTGCCAGCAATGGGGAGATCGACGGCTACACCTTC,CASNGEIDGYTF